The rows below give T cell receptor beta chains drawn from one sample of a study of siplizumab effects on memory and regulatory T cells. TCRdb's copy holds only in-frame clones and misses some; the assay was immunoSEQ multiplex PCR. The sample includes tens of thousands of clones, just over 90% of them seen just once. Sequencing used CD8+ T cells sorted from blood. The source is a human donor in good health. Each CDR3 is given with its conserved first and last residue. D genes are given only for firm matches. Some rows mark clone size as missing; the rest say once, few, many or name a class of expanded clone.

TRBJ1-4 NA TRBV6-5 NA TGTGCCAGCAGTTACGGGGCAGGGGAAAAACTGTTTTTT CASSYGAGEKLFF
TRBJ1-2 TRBD1 TRBV5-4 NA TGTGCCAGCAGCACGGGACAGGGCGGAAGGTATGGCTACACCTTC CASSTGQGGRYGYTF
TRBJ2-1 NA TRBV5-4 NA TGTGCCAGCAGCTTGTTGGGCGGCGAGCAGTTCTTC CASSLLGGEQFF
TRBJ2-7 NA TRBV21-1 NA TGTGCCAGCAGCAAAGACAGGGCCTCCTACGAGCAGTACTTC CASSKDRASYEQYF
TRBJ2-2 NA TRBV7-9 NA TGTGCCAGCAGCCCTGGTACCGGGGAGCTGTTTTTT CASSPGTGELFF
TRBJ2-3 NA TRBV9 NA TGTGCCAGCAGCGTAGAAACGGGAGTGACGAGCCATACGCAGTATTTT CASSVETGVTSHTQYF
TRBJ2-2 TRBD1 TRBV9 NA TGTGCCAGCAGCGAAGGGACAGGGGGAACCGGGGAGCTGTTTTTT CASSEGTGGTGELFF
TRBJ2-1 NA TRBV6-1 NA TGTGCCAGCAGTGAAGGGAATGAGCAGTTCTTC CASSEGNEQFF
TRBJ1-2 NA TRBV27 NA TGTGCCAGCAGGGGGCAGGGGAGCTATGGCTACACCTTC CASRGQGSYGYTF
TRBJ2-7 TRBD1 TRBV7-9 NA TGTGCCAGCAGCCCGAGGACAGGAAATACCAACGAGCAGTACTTC CASSPRTGNTNEQYF
TRBJ2-1 TRBD2 TRBV13 NA TGTGCCAGCAGCTCCCGACTAGCGGGATATGCTGAGCAGTTCTTC CASSSRLAGYAEQFF
TRBJ2-7 TRBD1 TRBV14 NA TGTGCCAGCAGCCCGATGTACAGGGGACCCTTTTACGAGCAGTACTTC CASSPMYRGPFYEQYF
TRBJ2-7 TRBD1 TRBV6-1 NA TGTGCCAGCAGTGCCCCCGCGACAGGGTCCTACGAGCAGTACTTC CASSAPATGSYEQYF
TRBJ1-1 NA TRBV29-1 NA TGCAGCGTTGTCCGGCCCACTGAAGCTTTCTTT CSVVRPTEAFF
TRBJ2-2 NA TRBV6-5 NA TGTGCCAGCAGTTACTCGATGTCCGGGGAGCTGTTTTTT CASSYSMSGELFF
TRBJ2-1 NA TRBV29-1 NA TGCAGCGTTGAATCGGCGTACCTAAGCTCCTACAATGAGCAGTTCTTC CSVESAYLSSYNEQFF
TRBJ2-1 NA TRBV2 NA TGTGCCAGCAACGCCGGGACACGGGAGCAGTTCTTC CASNAGTREQFF
TRBJ2-7 TRBD2 TRBV19 few TGTGCCAGTAGTATTAGCGGGTCAAATTACGAGCAGTACTTC CASSISGSNYEQYF
TRBJ2-1 NA TRBV28 NA TGTGCCAGCAGCGGGACTCGCCATGGATGGAATGAGCAGTTCTTC CASSGTRHGWNEQFF
TRBJ2-7 NA TRBV4-1 NA TGCGCCAGCAGCCAGGCCCCTAGGTACGAGCAGTACTTC CASSQAPRYEQYF
TRBJ1-5 NA TRBV2 NA TGTGCCAGCAGTGAATTCATTCATAGCAATCAGCCCCAGCATTTT CASSEFIHSNQPQHF
TRBJ2-3 TRBD2 TRBV7-3 once TGTGCCAGCAGCTTAGAGGCGGGAGAAACAGATACGCAGTATTTT CASSLEAGETDTQYF
TRBJ2-2 TRBD2 TRBV6-1 NA TGTGCCAGCATCAGGACTAGCGGGCTGGGAGGGGAGCTGTTTTTT CASIRTSGLGGELFF
TRBJ1-2 TRBD1 TRBV5-1 once TGCGCCAGCAGCGCAACCGGGACAGAGTTCTATGGCTACACCTTC CASSATGTEFYGYTF
TRBJ1-2 TRBD1 TRBV5-6 NA TGTGCCAGCAGCTTAAGGGACAGCTCCTATGGCTACACCTTC CASSLRDSSYGYTF
TRBJ2-5 NA TRBV28 NA TGTGCCAGCAGTTTTAATAAGGGGGGCAGAGAGACCCAGTACTTC CASSFNKGGRETQYF
TRBJ1-5 NA TRBV11-2 NA TGTGCCAGCAGCCCAGATTGGACGGATAGCAATCAGCCCCAGCATTTT CASSPDWTDSNQPQHF
TRBJ1-2 NA TRBV13 NA TGTGCCAGCAGCCCACGGAGTCTTAGTGGCTATGGCTACACCTTC CASSPRSLSGYGYTF
TRBJ2-6 NA TRBV6-5 once TGTGCCAGCACTAACGGGGTCGGGGCCAACGTCCTGACTTTC CASTNGVGANVLTF
TRBJ2-1 TRBD2 TRBV4-1 NA TGCGCCAGCAGCCAAAGCCCGCTAGCGGGAGGCTACAATGAGCAGTTCTTC CASSQSPLAGGYNEQFF
TRBJ2-1 NA TRBV2 NA TGTGCCAGCAGTGAGATGGCGGGATCGCCCTACAATGAGCAGTTCTTC CASSEMAGSPYNEQFF
TRBJ2-2 TRBD1 TRBV29-1 NA TGCAGCGTTGCCGGGACAGGGCGTCATACCGGGGAGCTGTTTTTT CSVAGTGRHTGELFF
TRBJ2-6 NA TRBV11-1 NA TGTGCCAGCAGCGGAAGGGGCCAGCCGAGCTCTGGGGCCAACGTCCTGACTTTC CASSGRGQPSSGANVLTF
TRBJ1-2 NA TRBV7-9 few TGTGCCAGCAGCCCCCGGGACAACTATGGCTACACCTTC CASSPRDNYGYTF
TRBJ1-2 NA TRBV11-3 NA TGTGCCAGCAGCTTAGATTACAGGGTGGAAGGCTACACCTTC CASSLDYRVEGYTF
TRBJ1-5 NA TRBV27 NA TGTGCCAGCAGTTTCGGGACTGACCAGCCCCAGCATTTT CASSFGTDQPQHF
TRBJ1-2 TRBD1 TRBV9 NA TGTGCCAGCAGCGGACAGGGGAATTATGGCTACACCTTC CASSGQGNYGYTF
TRBJ2-7 NA TRBV21-1 NA TGTGCCAGCAGCAACCCCGGGACAGGGGCGACAAACGAGCAGTACTTC CASSNPGTGATNEQYF
TRBJ2-7 NA TRBV7-9 NA TGTGCCAGCAGCCCGGACAGCGTTGCCTACGAGCAGTACTTC CASSPDSVAYEQYF
TRBJ2-7 NA TRBV19 NA TGTGCCAGTAGTATAGGGGTTTGGAACGAGCAGTACTTC CASSIGVWNEQYF
TRBJ1-4 TRBD1 TRBV5-5 NA TGTGCCAGCAGCTTGTCGTTTCGAACAGGGGGCGCGGCTAATGAAAAACTGTTTTTT CASSLSFRTGGAANEKLFF
TRBJ1-1 NA TRBV5-1 NA TGCGCCAGCAGCTTACAACTCCCGGGGCTCATAACGGAAGCTTTCTTT CASSLQLPGLITEAFF
TRBJ1-2 TRBD1 TRBV5-6 once TGTGCCAGCAGCTTGAACCTCGGGACAGGGATTGGTTATGGCTACACCTTC CASSLNLGTGIGYGYTF
TRBJ2-3 NA TRBV6-5 once TGTGCCAGCAGTACAATGCAGGGACAAGATACGCAGTATTTT CASSTMQGQDTQYF
TRBJ1-1 NA TRBV14 NA TGTGCCAGCAGCTTGACGGGGATCCCGGGGACGACTGAAGCTTTCTTT CASSLTGIPGTTEAFF
TRBJ2-7 NA TRBV29-1 NA TGCAGCGTCCAGGCCATGCAGGAGCAGTACTTC CSVQAMQEQYF
TRBJ2-7 TRBD2 TRBV5-6 once TGTGCCAGCAGCTTGGGGGAGGGATACGAGCAGTACTTC CASSLGEGYEQYF
TRBJ2-7 NA TRBV4-3 NA TGCGCCAGCAGCCAAGATTGGGGCCCCTACGAGCAGTACTTC CASSQDWGPYEQYF
TRBJ2-7 TRBD2 TRBV19 NA TGTGCCAGTAGTGTCGGACTAGCGGGAATATACGAGCAGTACTTC CASSVGLAGIYEQYF
TRBJ1-1 NA TRBV6-5 NA TGTGCCAGCAGTTACTCCGAGGGGCCGGGGGTCGATTTCTTT CASSYSEGPGVDFF
TRBJ1-1 NA TRBV30 NA TGTGCCTGGAGTGAAGTGAACACTGAAGCTTTCTTT CAWSEVNTEAFF
TRBJ2-1 NA TRBV7-9 NA TGTGCCAGCAGCTTCATCCTAGCGAACGCCGACAATGAGCAGTTCTTC CASSFILANADNEQFF
TRBJ2-3 NA TRBV4-1 NA TGCGCCAGCAGCCAAGGTGGGAGTGGCACAGATACGCAGTATTTT CASSQGGSGTDTQYF